The clone carrying this TCR beta chain was counted a few times. Its antigen is undetermined. The data were taken from a study of CD8+ T cells in alopecia areata. Study conclusions and caveats: One nonresponder leaves baseline CD8+ expansion's link to response uncertain.

The germline V gene encodes CDR1 MGHRA and CDR2 YSYEKL. This CDR3 has 14 residues. Deletions cut 0 bases from V and 3 bases from J, with 8 bases between. Treatment: oral pan-JAK inhibitor, 5-10 mg twice daily. The sequencing template was cDNA reverse transcribed from extracted RNA. Assay used: immunoSEQ multiplex PCR; TCRdb lists only in-frame clones, some missing. The data contain some 110,000 clones, 50% to 75% of them singletons. The rearrangement links TRBV4-1 to TRBJ1-1, with D uncertain. The sample was CD8+ T cells sorted from blood, taken at week 4, from a patient treated with tofacitinib. The clonotype was recovered from a human donor with alopecia areata. CDR3 sequence reads: CASSQDQTDTEAFF. The CDR3 DNA reads as TGCGCCAGCAGCCAAGATCAGACGGACACTGAAGCTTTCTTT.